This TCR beta chain is from a study of T cell changes during pregnancy in multiple sclerosis. Only in-frame clones appear in the TCRdb table, and some are missing; sequencing was by immunoSEQ multiplex PCR. In the table there are about 50,000 clones, roughly 92% of which are singletons. CDR3 length: 14 residues. The germline CDR1 and CDR2 sequences are SNHLY and FYNNEI. V gave up 5 bases and J gave up 1 base; unmatched junction bases: 3. V usage is TRBV2 and J usage is TRBJ2-3, with 7 bases identical to TRBD2. The input for sequencing was CD4+ T cells from peripheral blood mononuclear cells, taken before pregnancy. The receptor comes from a female donor with multiple sclerosis, enrolled in a pregnancy study. The CDR3 here is CASSSAGRTDTQYF. CDR3 nucleotide sequence: TGTGCCAGCAGTTCAGCGGGGCGCACAGATACGCAGTATTTT.